These T cell receptor beta chains were read from a single sample in a study of cytomegalovirus exposure and HLA in healthy donors. Repertoires were generated with immunoSEQ multiplex PCR, while TCRdb's copy carries only in-frame clones and drops some. The sample shows some 120,000 clones, around three quarters of them seen only once. Sequenced input: PBMCs. These receptors originate from a man between 25 and 39 years old in good health and CMV-seronegative. CDR3s include the opening cysteine and the closing phenylalanine or tryptophan.

>TRBV2|TRBJ2-7
CASRVDTLGEQYF
>TRBV10-2|TRBJ1-1
CASSDETKGKLSFF
>TRBV5-4|TRBJ1-1
CASSLFGGMNTEAFF
>TRBV2|TRBJ2-1
CASTSSGRIDEQFF
>TRBV28|TRBJ2-1
CASSLVNGLNEQFF
>TRBV18|TRBJ2-6
CASSPTGFVGSGANVLTF
>TRBV5-6|TRBJ1-4
CASSARRDSLLFYEKLFF
>TRBV6-1|TRBJ2-3
CASSERTGEVDTQYF
>TRBV30|TRBJ2-7
CAWTRGRGEQYF
>TRBV7-8|TRBJ2-1
CASSLPALAGGTGSSYNEQFF
>TRBV14|TRBJ1-2
CASSQEAGVAFGANYGYTF
>TRBV5-1|TRBJ2-7
CASSLDLDRGVYEQYF
>TRBV6-5|TRBJ1-2
CASSYEGGRYGYTF
>TRBV19|TRBJ2-7
CASSIIAVVVDEQYF
>TRBV2|TRBJ1-3
CASSEEGTLNRRSGNTIYF
>TRBV5-1|TRBJ2-1
CASSPGQGRGGSYNEQFF
>TRBV5-4|TRBJ2-1
CATQAYYGSYNEQFF
>TRBV7-8|TRBJ2-3
CASSLAGADTQYF
>TRBV2|TRBJ1-3
CASGGQLRYTIYF
>TRBV6-5|TRBJ2-3
CASSRAGGPIDTQYF
>TRBV4-1|TRBJ1-5
CASSQGTGYSNQPQHF
>TRBV2|TRBJ2-2
CASNGEQGRNTGELFF
>TRBV28|TRBJ1-1
CASSLGGLNTEAFF
>TRBV5-1|TRBJ1-1
CASSHSWDRGRTEAFF
>TRBV7-2|TRBJ2-2
CASSYEILAGDTRELFF
>TRBV25-1|TRBJ1-2
CASRTNTGQGTSGYGYTF
>TRBV7-9|TRBJ1-1
CASSLRDTKTEAFF
>TRBV2|TRBJ2-7
CASSEPSGSFYEQYF
>TRBV29-1|TRBJ2-1
CSVEGTSGSLYNEQFF
>TRBV21-1|TRBJ1-1
CASSNQDRGLSEAFF
>TRBV27|TRBJ2-3
CASRVGGGTDTQYF
>TRBV19|TRBJ1-3
CASSTTPREAFNSGNTIYF
>TRBV7-6|TRBJ1-2
CASSLGPGDGYPF
>TRBV2|TRBJ1-2
CASSERGSHGYTF
>TRBV29-1|TRBJ2-1
CSVDVPYNEQFF